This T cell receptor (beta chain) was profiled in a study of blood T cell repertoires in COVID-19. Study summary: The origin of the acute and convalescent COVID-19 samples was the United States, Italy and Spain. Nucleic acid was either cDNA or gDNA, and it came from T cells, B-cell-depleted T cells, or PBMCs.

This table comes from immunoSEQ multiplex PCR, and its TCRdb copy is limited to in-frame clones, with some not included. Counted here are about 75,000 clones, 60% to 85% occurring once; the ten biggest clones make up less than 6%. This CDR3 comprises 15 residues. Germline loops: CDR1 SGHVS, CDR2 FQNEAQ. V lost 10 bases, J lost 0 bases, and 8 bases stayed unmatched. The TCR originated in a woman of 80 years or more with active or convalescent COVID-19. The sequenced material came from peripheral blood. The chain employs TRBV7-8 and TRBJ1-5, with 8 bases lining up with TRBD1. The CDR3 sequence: CATRRTGNSNQPQHF. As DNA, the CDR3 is TGTGCCACGCGAAGGACAGGGAATAGCAATCAGCCCCAGCATTTT.